This T cell receptor (beta chain) was sequenced in a study of CD8 T cells in Susac syndrome. Germline V gene sequence: CDR1 DFQATT, CDR2 SNEGSKA (reference sequence). Germline trimming cut 6 bases from V and 4 bases from J; bases unmatched to any gene: 5. The CDR3 totals 12 residues. An amount of RNA that ranged from roughly 0.45 to 1 ug was reverse transcribed with random hexamers. TCR beta CDR3 was amplified by immunoSEQ multiplex PCR. This amplification extended across 54 Vbeta and 13 Jbeta segments. TCRdb re-derived calls from the immunoSEQ multiplex PCR reads in MiXCR, one entry per CDR3 protein. The sample shows under 200,000 distinct CDR3 sequences, 85% to 95% of them seen only once. This clonotype came up once. From blood CD8+ and CD4+ T cells, the TCR beta chain was sequenced. Negative magnetic isolation gave CD8+ and CD4+ cells; FACS enriched CD8+ TEMRA.

This chain links TRBV20-1 with TRBJ2-5, with 7 bases lining up with TRBD1. The material sequenced was CD8+ T cells from PBMCs. The clonotype was recovered from a human donor with multiple sclerosis. In nucleotides, the CDR3 is TGCAGTGCCATAGGGGGCGGAGAGACCCAGTACTTC. Protein sequence: CSAIGGGETQYF.